The T cell receptor (beta chain) described here comes from a study of cytomegalovirus exposure and HLA in healthy donors. As for the study in general: Earlier sequencing of 150 million to 200 million T cells yielded around 100 million unique TCR beta sequences. Whole-study results and caveats: As a later analysis showed, several of the most significant clusters appeared to be linked to common viral pathogens. Presence/absence analyses assumed roughly uniform sequencing depth across donors.

Samples came from healthy bone marrow donors. Remarks on this clone: The antigen is unknown.

V gave up 6 bases and J gave up 9 bases, with 14 bases separating them. Germline V gene sequence: CDR1 ENHRY, CDR2 SYGVKD. This CDR3 comprises 12 residues. 60 Vbeta and 13 Jbeta primers were used in PCR. The table came from immunoSEQ multiplex PCR; TCRdb's copy has only in-frame clones and leaves some out. The table includes approximately 290,000 clones, 80% detected once. What was sequenced was PBMCs. The TCR comes from a girl aged 2 to 9 in good health and CMV-seronegative. The chain couples TRBV10-3 to TRBJ1-2; D not resolved. The CDR3 coding sequence is TGTGCCATCAGATACAGTCCAAGGAGCTACACCTTC. Translation gives CAIRYSPRSYTF.